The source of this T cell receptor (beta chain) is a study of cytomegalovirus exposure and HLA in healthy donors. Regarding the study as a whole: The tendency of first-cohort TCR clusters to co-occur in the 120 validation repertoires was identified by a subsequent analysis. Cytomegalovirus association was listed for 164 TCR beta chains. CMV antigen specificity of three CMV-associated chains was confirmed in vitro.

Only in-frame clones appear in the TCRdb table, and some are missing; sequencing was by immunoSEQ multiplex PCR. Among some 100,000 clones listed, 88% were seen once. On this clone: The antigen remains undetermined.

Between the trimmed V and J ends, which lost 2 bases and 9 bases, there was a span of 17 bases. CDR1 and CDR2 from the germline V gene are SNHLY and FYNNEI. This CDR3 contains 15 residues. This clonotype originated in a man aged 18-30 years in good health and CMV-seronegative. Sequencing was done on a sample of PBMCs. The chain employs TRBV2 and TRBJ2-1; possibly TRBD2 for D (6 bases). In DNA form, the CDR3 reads TGTGCCAGCAGTGAATCCGATCCTAGCGTCTTTGAGCAGTTCTTC. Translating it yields CASSESDPSVFEQFF.